This T cell receptor (beta chain) was recovered during a study of blood T cell repertoires in COVID-19. Study-level information: Spain, Italy and the United States supplied samples that represented acute and convalescent COVID-19. Nucleic acid was either cDNA or gDNA, and it came from T cells, B-cell-depleted T cells, or PBMCs.

Authors' analysis steps: Nucleated cell number was recorded as an estimate derived from reference gene primer amplification. Method: immunoSEQ multiplex PCR; TCRdb's copy keeps in-frame clones and lacks some. That table gives V, J and clone size, and the DNA gave D and trimming. The table has 90,000 to 120,000 clones, approximately 84% seen once. Points on this clone: Other DNA variants within this sample encode the same CDR3.

The germline V gene encodes CDR1 SEHNR and CDR2 FQNEAQ (reference sequence). The length of the CDR3 is 15 residues. Germline trimming cut 1 base from V and 6 bases from J; bases unmatched to any gene: 2. This TCR was sampled from a man aged 55 to 69 with acute or convalescent COVID-19. Sequenced input: peripheral blood. The chain combines TRBV7-9 with TRBJ2-2; 10 nucleotides line up with TRBD2. The CDR3 reads CASSLGLAGAGELFF. DNA of the CDR3: TGTGCCAGCAGCTTAGGTCTAGCGGGAGCCGGGGAGCTGTTTTTT.